This is a list of T cell receptor beta chains from one sample in a study of T-cell reconstitution after alpha-beta-depleted transplantation in children. TCRdb called the PCR reads again in MiXCR, with one record for every CDR3 protein. The data show 140,000 to 150,000 distinct CDR3 sequences, with 8% to 10% seen just once and 15% to 20% held by the top ten. This material consisted of PBMCs, mostly from graft donor cells, taken 180 days after TCRalphabeta/CD19-depleted stem cell transplant. Every receptor here comes from a female patient aged 2-10 years who had a stem cell transplant for congenital amegakaryocytic thrombocytopenia, so the T cells may come from the graft donor. Both conserved end residues are part of each CDR3. D genes are given only for firm matches. Where a row states a size, it is once, few, many or the class of an expanded clone; other rows omit it.

abundance	v_gene	d_gene	j_gene	CDR3aa	CDR3nt
many	TRBV27	.	TRBJ1-6	CATHQGRNSPLHF	TGTGCCACTCATCAGGGGAGGAATTCACCCCTCCACTTT
many	TRBV20-1	.	TRBJ1-6	CSARGRNNSPLHF	TGCAGTGCTAGGGGAAGAAATAATTCACCCCTCCACTTT
many	TRBV10-3	TRBD2	TRBJ2-1	CATQPTSGRGEQFF	TGTGCCACCCAACCGACTAGCGGGAGGGGTGAGCAGTTCTTC
few	TRBV20-1	TRBD2	TRBJ2-4	CSASPSGLEKGQYF	TGCAGTGCTAGCCCTAGCGGACTCGAAAAGGGTCAGTACTTC
many	TRBV29-1	TRBD2	TRBJ2-1	CSVGNGGGEYNEQFF	TGCAGCGTTGGGAATGGCGGGGGGGAATACAATGAGCAGTTCTTC
many	TRBV4-3	TRBD2	TRBJ2-2	CASSQVAGAGTGELFF	TGCGCCAGCAGCCAGGTAGCGGGAGCCGGCACCGGGGAGCTGTTTTTT
few	TRBV7-2	.	TRBJ2-3	CASSLARSGSTDTQYF	TGTGCCAGCAGCTTAGCGCGTAGCGGTAGCACAGATACGCAGTATTTT
.	TRBV12-3/TRBV12-4	TRBD2	TRBJ2-1	CASSHSGGSYNEQFF	TGTGCCAGCAGTCATAGCGGGGGGTCCTACAATGAGCAGTTCTTC
many	TRBV7-2	.	TRBJ1-3	CASSLVGKSGNTIYF	TGTGCCAGCAGCTTAGTGGGAAAATCTGGAAACACCATATATTTT
.	TRBV12-3/TRBV12-4	TRBD2	TRBJ2-3	CASSLLWLAGASTDTQYF	TGTGCCAGCAGTTTATTGTGGCTAGCGGGAGCGAGCACAGATACGCAGTATTTT
many	TRBV24-1	.	TRBJ2-2	CATSDFASVGNTGELFF	TGTGCCACCAGTGATTTTGCTAGCGTCGGGAACACCGGGGAGCTGTTTTTT
many	TRBV28	TRBD2	TRBJ2-1	CASSPLAGVIDYEQFF	TGTGCCAGCAGTCCTTTAGCGGGAGTAATTGACTATGAGCAGTTCTTC
.	TRBV6-4	.	TRBJ1-6	CASSDSNSGDSPLHF	TGTGCCAGCAGTGACTCGAATTCAGGTGACTCACCCCTCCACTTT
few	TRBV20-1	.	TRBJ1-2	CSAIPLRGDRTSNYGYTF	TGCAGTGCTATCCCCCTCCGGGGAGACAGGACGTCGAACTATGGCTACACCTTC
many	TRBV7-2	.	TRBJ1-6	CASSPFNSPLHF	TGTGCCAGCAGCCCATTTAATTCACCCCTCCACTTT
.	TRBV20-1	TRBD1	TRBJ1-2	CSARVLQVGQTKTLDYGYNF	TGCAGTGCTAGAGTTCTACAGGTGGGACAGACAAAAACCTTGGACTATGGCTACAACTTC
many	TRBV7-2	TRBD2	TRBJ2-1	CASRSYDRLAGKNEQFF	TGTGCCAGCAGATCCTACGACCGACTAGCGGGTAAAAATGAGCAGTTCTTC
few	TRBV25-1	.	TRBJ2-4	CASSDALEMAKNIQYF	TGTGCCAGCAGTGATGCTTTAGAGATGGCCAAAAACATTCAGTACTTC
few	TRBV2	.	TRBJ2-5	CATRTGQETQYF	TGTGCCACGAGAACGGGCCAAGAGACCCAGTACTTC
.	TRBV20-1	TRBD1	TRBJ1-2	CSARDRQGNGYTF	TGCAGTGCTAGAGATAGACAGGGTAATGGCTACACCTTC
.	TRBV28	TRBD2	TRBJ2-5	CASSWTSGRAGETQYF	TGTGCCAGCAGTTGGACTAGCGGGAGGGCGGGAGAGACCCAGTACTTC
few	TRBV6-2/TRBV6-3	.	TRBJ1-6	CASSYSTDSPLDSPLHF	TGTGCCAGCAGTTACTCAACGGACTCCCCGTTGGATTCACCCCTCCACTTT
many	TRBV27	.	TRBJ2-5	CASSVGMVQYF	TGTGCCAGCAGTGTAGGGATGGTACAGTACTTC
many	TRBV18	.	TRBJ2-5	CAASEVGETQYF	TGTGCTGCGAGCGAGGTAGGAGAGACCCAGTACTTC
.	TRBV27	.	TRBJ1-5	CASSLRGQPQHF	TGTGCCAGCAGTTTGCGGGGGCAGCCCCAGCATTTT